A selection of T cell receptor beta chains follows, all from one sample in a study of Ad26.COV2.S vaccination and SARS-CoV-2 variants. TCRdb's copy holds only in-frame clones and misses some; the assay was immunoSEQ multiplex PCR. This table holds some 340,000 clones, about 82% found once. This material consisted of peripheral blood, taken in a trial of Ad26.COV2.S vaccine versus placebo. These receptors were obtained from a person between 18 and 59 years old who received the Ad26.COV2.S COVID-19 vaccine or a placebo. Each CDR3 is given without its conserved first and last residue. The D gene is left open where the match is weak. For some rows the clone size is stated as once, few or many, or as a class when expanded; others skip it.

CDR3 protein: ASSLQRRGNSPLH
clone size: .
D gene: .
V gene: TRBV27
J gene: TRBJ1-6

CDR3 protein: ASSLGAAGYTEAF
clone size: .
D gene: .
V gene: TRBV6-5
J gene: TRBJ1-1

CDR3 protein: ASSSTSGGAETQY
clone size: .
D gene: TRBD2
V gene: TRBV19
J gene: TRBJ2-5

CDR3 protein: ASSFFGGNTEAF
clone size: .
D gene: .
V gene: TRBV7-2
J gene: TRBJ1-1

CDR3 protein: ASSEGRGFPVYNSPLH
clone size: .
D gene: .
V gene: TRBV2
J gene: TRBJ1-6

CDR3 protein: ASSYRFGGGADEQY
clone size: few
D gene: TRBD2
V gene: TRBV6-2/TRBV6-3
J gene: TRBJ2-7

CDR3 protein: ASSQTGLGELF
clone size: .
D gene: .
V gene: TRBV4-1
J gene: TRBJ2-2

CDR3 protein: ASSEARRVRDEKLF
clone size: .
D gene: .
V gene: TRBV6-1
J gene: TRBJ1-4

CDR3 protein: ASSSTGTGNTEAF
clone size: few
D gene: TRBD1
V gene: TRBV5-1
J gene: TRBJ1-1

CDR3 protein: ASSQDRDELF
clone size: .
D gene: TRBD1
V gene: TRBV5-1
J gene: TRBJ2-2

CDR3 protein: ASSLGGAHGYT
clone size: .
D gene: .
V gene: TRBV25-1
J gene: TRBJ1-2

CDR3 protein: ATSLGPKDGEQY
clone size: once
D gene: .
V gene: TRBV15
J gene: TRBJ2-7

CDR3 protein: ASSPGDRAGNTIY
clone size: .
D gene: TRBD1
V gene: TRBV19
J gene: TRBJ1-3

CDR3 protein: ASSIRSSLWTLH
clone size: .
D gene: .
V gene: TRBV19
J gene: TRBJ1-6

CDR3 protein: ASSQGGGSYNEQF
clone size: few
D gene: .
V gene: TRBV3-1/TRBV3-2
J gene: TRBJ2-1

CDR3 protein: ASSPGQGPNEKLF
clone size: .
D gene: TRBD1
V gene: TRBV4-1
J gene: TRBJ1-4

CDR3 protein: ASSPGSQRGGLDEQF
clone size: .
D gene: TRBD2
V gene: TRBV4-2
J gene: TRBJ2-1

CDR3 protein: ASSLTPGDGYT
clone size: .
D gene: .
V gene: TRBV2
J gene: TRBJ1-2

CDR3 protein: ASSQRYLTGATNEKLF
clone size: .
D gene: .
V gene: TRBV3-1/TRBV3-2
J gene: TRBJ1-4

CDR3 protein: ASRKLADNTEAF
clone size: .
D gene: .
V gene: TRBV5-6
J gene: TRBJ1-1

CDR3 protein: ASSLDRAPDEQF
clone size: .
D gene: TRBD1
V gene: TRBV7-3
J gene: TRBJ2-1

CDR3 protein: ASSHTRNGNTEAF
clone size: .
D gene: .
V gene: TRBV4-3
J gene: TRBJ1-1

CDR3 protein: ASRDRTTNEKLF
clone size: .
D gene: TRBD1
V gene: TRBV6-5
J gene: TRBJ1-4

CDR3 protein: ASSFGLAGGSPLNEQF
clone size: .
D gene: TRBD2
V gene: TRBV11-2
J gene: TRBJ2-1

CDR3 protein: ASSLDGGSEQY
clone size: .
D gene: .
V gene: TRBV11-3
J gene: TRBJ2-7

CDR3 protein: ASSQRGARVSGNTIY
clone size: .
D gene: .
V gene: TRBV14
J gene: TRBJ1-3

CDR3 protein: ASSLTRDRGRKYQPQH
clone size: once
D gene: TRBD1
V gene: TRBV27
J gene: TRBJ1-5

CDR3 protein: ASSSRQGVTGELF
clone size: few
D gene: TRBD1
V gene: TRBV7-2
J gene: TRBJ2-2

CDR3 protein: AWSPGGSGAPGYT
clone size: .
D gene: .
V gene: TRBV30
J gene: TRBJ1-2

CDR3 protein: ASHRTERTGELF
clone size: .
D gene: .
V gene: TRBV6-5
J gene: TRBJ2-2

CDR3 protein: ASRILGSETQY
clone size: few
D gene: .
V gene: TRBV27
J gene: TRBJ2-5

CDR3 protein: ASSPGTGGYYEQY
clone size: .
D gene: TRBD1
V gene: TRBV9
J gene: TRBJ2-7

CDR3 protein: AWSVNLSGYT
clone size: once
D gene: .
V gene: TRBV30
J gene: TRBJ1-2

CDR3 protein: ASSSLVPRGANVLT
clone size: .
D gene: .
V gene: TRBV7-8
J gene: TRBJ2-6

CDR3 protein: ASTRNTEAF
clone size: .
D gene: .
V gene: TRBV6-5
J gene: TRBJ1-1

CDR3 protein: ASSLVTVTDTQY
clone size: .
D gene: .
V gene: TRBV7-9
J gene: TRBJ2-3

CDR3 protein: AWRGQANTEAF
clone size: .
D gene: .
V gene: TRBV30
J gene: TRBJ1-1

CDR3 protein: ASSHLLTGSYGYT
clone size: few
D gene: TRBD1
V gene: TRBV4-3
J gene: TRBJ1-2

CDR3 protein: ATARRGDYGYT
clone size: .
D gene: .
V gene: TRBV19
J gene: TRBJ1-2

CDR3 protein: ASSLGGSLNNSPLH
clone size: .
D gene: .
V gene: TRBV5-1
J gene: TRBJ1-6

CDR3 protein: SAGRRNEAF
clone size: few
D gene: .
V gene: TRBV20-1
J gene: TRBJ1-1

CDR3 protein: ASSEVRTEYQPQH
clone size: .
D gene: .
V gene: TRBV6-1
J gene: TRBJ1-5

CDR3 protein: ASSQIMNTEAF
clone size: .
D gene: .
V gene: TRBV18
J gene: TRBJ1-1

CDR3 protein: ASSQGQGGGYT
clone size: .
D gene: TRBD1
V gene: TRBV7-3
J gene: TRBJ1-2

CDR3 protein: ASSAGSVNQPQH
clone size: .
D gene: .
V gene: TRBV9
J gene: TRBJ1-5

CDR3 protein: ASKVAGNTDTQY
clone size: .
D gene: .
V gene: TRBV7-2
J gene: TRBJ2-3

CDR3 protein: ASSLYRSDHYGYT
clone size: .
D gene: .
V gene: TRBV7-2
J gene: TRBJ1-2

CDR3 protein: AWSPSTSGGAGDTQY
clone size: .
D gene: TRBD2
V gene: TRBV30
J gene: TRBJ2-3

CDR3 protein: ASSLEPGGARDEQF
clone size: .
D gene: TRBD2
V gene: TRBV5-1
J gene: TRBJ2-1

CDR3 protein: ARCGRSGNTIY
clone size: .
D gene: .
V gene: TRBV12-5
J gene: TRBJ1-3

CDR3 protein: ASGTAGGVVDTQY
clone size: .
D gene: TRBD2
V gene: TRBV12-5
J gene: TRBJ2-3